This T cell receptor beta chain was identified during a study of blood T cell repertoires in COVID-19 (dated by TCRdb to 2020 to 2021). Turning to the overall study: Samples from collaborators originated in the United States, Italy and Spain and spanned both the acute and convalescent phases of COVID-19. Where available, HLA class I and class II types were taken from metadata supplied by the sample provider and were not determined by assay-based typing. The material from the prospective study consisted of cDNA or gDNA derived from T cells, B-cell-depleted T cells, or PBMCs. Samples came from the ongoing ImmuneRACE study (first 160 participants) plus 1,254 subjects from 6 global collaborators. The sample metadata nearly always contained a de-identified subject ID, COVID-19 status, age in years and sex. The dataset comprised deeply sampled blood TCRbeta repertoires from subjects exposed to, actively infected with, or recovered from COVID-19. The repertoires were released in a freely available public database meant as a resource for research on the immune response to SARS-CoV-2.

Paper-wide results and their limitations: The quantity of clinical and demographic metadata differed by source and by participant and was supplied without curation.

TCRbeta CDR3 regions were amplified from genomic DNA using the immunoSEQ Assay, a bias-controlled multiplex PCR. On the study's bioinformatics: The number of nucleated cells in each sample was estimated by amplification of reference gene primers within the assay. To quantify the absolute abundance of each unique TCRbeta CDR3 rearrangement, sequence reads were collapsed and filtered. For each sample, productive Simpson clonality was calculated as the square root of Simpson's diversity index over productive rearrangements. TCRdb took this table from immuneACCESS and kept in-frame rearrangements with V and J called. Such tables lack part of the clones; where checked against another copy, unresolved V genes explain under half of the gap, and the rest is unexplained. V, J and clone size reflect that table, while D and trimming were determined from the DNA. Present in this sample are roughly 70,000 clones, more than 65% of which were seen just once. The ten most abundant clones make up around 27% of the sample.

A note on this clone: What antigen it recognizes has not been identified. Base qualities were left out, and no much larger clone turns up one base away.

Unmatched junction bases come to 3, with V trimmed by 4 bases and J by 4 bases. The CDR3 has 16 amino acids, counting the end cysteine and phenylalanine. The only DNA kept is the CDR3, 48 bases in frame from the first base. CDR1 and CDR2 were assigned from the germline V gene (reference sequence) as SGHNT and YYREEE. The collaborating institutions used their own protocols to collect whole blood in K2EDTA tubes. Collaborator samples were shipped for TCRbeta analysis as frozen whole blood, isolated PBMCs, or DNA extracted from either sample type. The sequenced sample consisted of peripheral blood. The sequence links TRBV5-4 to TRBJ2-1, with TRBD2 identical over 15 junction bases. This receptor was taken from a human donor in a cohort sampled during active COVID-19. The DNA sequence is TGTGCCAGCAGCCCCGGACTAGCGGGGGGGTACAATGAGCAGTTCTTC. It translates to CASSPGLAGGYNEQFF.